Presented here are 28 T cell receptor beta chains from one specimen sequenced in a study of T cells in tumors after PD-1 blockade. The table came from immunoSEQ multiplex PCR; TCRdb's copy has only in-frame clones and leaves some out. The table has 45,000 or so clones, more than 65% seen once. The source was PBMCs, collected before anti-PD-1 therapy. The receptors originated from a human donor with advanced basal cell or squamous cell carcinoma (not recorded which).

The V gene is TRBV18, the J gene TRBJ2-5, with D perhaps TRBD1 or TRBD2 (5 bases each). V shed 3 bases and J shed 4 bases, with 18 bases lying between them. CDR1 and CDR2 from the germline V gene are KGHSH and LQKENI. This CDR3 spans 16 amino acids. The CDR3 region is CASSPPGRLIGETQYF. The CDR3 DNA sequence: TGTGCCAGCTCACCGCCGGGACGCCTCATAGGAGAGACCCAGTACTTC.

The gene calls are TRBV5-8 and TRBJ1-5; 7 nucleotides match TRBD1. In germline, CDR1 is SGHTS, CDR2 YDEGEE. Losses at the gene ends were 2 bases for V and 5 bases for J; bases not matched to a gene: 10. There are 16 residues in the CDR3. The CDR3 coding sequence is TGTGCCAGCAGCTTAGTCAGACTCACAGGGGATCAGCCCCAGCATTTT. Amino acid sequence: CASSLVRLTGDQPQHF.

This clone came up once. CDR3 nucleotides: TGTGCCAGCAGGCCCTTTTCGGGGGGGGTCGGCACTGAAGCTTTCTTT. Its translation is CASRPFSGGVGTEAFF. The chain carries TRBV2 and TRBJ1-1; maybe TRBD1 (5 bases). Between the trimmed V and J ends, which lost 6 bases and 4 bases, there was a span of 21 bases. The CDR3 spans 16 residues. Germline V gene lookup returns CDR1 SNHLY and CDR2 FYNNEI.

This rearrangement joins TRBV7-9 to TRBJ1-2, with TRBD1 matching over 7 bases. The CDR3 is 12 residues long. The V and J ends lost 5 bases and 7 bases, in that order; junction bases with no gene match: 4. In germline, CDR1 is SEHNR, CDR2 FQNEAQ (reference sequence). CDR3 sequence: CASSARDSGYTF. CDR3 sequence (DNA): TGTGCCAGCAGCGCCCGGGACAGTGGCTACACCTTC.

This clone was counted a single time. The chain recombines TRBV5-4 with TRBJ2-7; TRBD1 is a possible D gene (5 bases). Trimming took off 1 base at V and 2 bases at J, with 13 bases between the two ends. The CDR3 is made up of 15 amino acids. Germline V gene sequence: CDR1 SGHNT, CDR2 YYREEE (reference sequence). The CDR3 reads CASSLSGAVAYEQYF. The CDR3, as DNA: TGTGCCAGCAGCTTGTCTGGGGCAGTAGCCTACGAGCAGTACTTC.

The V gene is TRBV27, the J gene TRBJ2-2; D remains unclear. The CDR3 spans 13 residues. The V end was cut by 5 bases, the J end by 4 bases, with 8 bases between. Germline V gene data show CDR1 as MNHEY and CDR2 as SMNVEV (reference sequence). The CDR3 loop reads CASSPRVTGELFF. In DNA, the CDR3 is TGTGCCAGCAGTCCTAGGGTCACCGGGGAGCTGTTTTTT.

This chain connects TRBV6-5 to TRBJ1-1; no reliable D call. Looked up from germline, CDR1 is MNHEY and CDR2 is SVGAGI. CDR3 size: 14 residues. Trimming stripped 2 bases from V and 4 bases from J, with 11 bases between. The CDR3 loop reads CASSYRDPSTEAFF. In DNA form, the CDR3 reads TGTGCCAGCAGTTACAGGGATCCGAGCACTGAAGCTTTCTTT.

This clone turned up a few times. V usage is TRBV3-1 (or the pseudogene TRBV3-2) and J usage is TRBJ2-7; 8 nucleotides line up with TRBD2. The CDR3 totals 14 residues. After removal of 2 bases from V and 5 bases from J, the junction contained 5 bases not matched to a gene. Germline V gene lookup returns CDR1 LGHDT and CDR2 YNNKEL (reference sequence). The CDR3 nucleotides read TGTGCCAGCAGCCAACCGGCGGGGGGAAACGAGCAGTACTTC. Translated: CASSQPAGGNEQYF.

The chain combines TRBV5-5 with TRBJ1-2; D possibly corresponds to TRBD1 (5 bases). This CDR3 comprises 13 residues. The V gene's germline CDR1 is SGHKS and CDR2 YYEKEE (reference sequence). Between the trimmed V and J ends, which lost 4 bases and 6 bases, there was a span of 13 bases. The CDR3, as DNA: TGTGCCAGCAGCCGAGACAGTCCACATGGCTACACCTTC. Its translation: CASSRDSPHGYTF.

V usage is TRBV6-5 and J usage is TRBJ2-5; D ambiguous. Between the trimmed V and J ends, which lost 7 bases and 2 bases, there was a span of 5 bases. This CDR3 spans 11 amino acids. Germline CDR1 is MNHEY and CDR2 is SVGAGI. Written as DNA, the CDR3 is TGTGCCAGCACCCGACAAGAGACCCAGTACTTC. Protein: CASTRQETQYF.

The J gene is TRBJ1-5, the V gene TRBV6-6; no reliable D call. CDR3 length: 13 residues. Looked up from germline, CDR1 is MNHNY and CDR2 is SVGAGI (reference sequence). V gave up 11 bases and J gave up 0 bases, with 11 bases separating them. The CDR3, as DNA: TGTGCCTGTAGGGTGGGTAGCAATCAGCCCCAGCATTTT. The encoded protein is CACRVGSNQPQHF.

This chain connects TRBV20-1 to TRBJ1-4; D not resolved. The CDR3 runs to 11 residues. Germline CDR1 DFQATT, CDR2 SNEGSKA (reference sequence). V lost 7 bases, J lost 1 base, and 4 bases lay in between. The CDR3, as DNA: TGCAGTGGGCAAACTAATGAAAAACTGTTTTTT. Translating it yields CSGQTNEKLFF.

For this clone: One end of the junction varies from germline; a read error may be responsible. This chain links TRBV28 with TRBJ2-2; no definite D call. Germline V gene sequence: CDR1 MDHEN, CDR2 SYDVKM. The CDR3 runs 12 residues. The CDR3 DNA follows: TGTGCCAGCCGTTTTCCCCCCGGGGAGCTGTTTTTT. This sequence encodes CASRFPPGELFF.

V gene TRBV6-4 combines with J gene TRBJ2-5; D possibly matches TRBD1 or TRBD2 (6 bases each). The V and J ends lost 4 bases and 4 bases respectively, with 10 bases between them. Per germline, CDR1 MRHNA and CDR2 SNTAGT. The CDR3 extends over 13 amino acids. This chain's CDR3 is CASSGQEGETQYF. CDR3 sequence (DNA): TGTGCCAGCAGTGGACAGGAGGGAGAGACCCAGTACTTC.

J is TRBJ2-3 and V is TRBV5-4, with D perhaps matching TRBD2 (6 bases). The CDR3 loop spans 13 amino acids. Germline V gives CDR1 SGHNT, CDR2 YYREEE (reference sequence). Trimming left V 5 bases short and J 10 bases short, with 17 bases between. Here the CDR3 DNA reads TGTGCCAGCAGACAGACTAGTTCCGAAGCGCAGTATTTT. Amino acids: CASRQTSSEAQYF.

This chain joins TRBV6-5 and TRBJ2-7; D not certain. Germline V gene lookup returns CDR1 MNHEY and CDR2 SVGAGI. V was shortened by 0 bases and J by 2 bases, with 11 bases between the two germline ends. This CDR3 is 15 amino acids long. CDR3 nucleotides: TGTGCCAGCAGTTACTCCCACAGCAGCACCTACGAGCAGTACTTC. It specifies CASSYSHSSTYEQYF.

In DNA, the CDR3 is TGTGCCAGCAGCCAAGAACTACTCAGGGGACAAGCTTTCTTT. It codes for CASSQELLRGQAFF. The chain is built from TRBV14 and TRBJ1-1; weak D call: TRBD1 (6 bases). V lost 0 bases, J lost 9 bases, and 14 bases lay in between. The CDR3 consists of 14 residues. The germline CDR1 and CDR2 sequences are SGHDN and FVKESK.

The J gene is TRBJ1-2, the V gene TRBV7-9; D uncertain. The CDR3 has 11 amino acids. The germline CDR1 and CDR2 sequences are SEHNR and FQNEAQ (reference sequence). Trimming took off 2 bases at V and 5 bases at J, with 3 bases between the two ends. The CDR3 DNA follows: TGTGCCAGCAGCTTATATTATGGCTACACCTTC. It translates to CASSLYYGYTF.

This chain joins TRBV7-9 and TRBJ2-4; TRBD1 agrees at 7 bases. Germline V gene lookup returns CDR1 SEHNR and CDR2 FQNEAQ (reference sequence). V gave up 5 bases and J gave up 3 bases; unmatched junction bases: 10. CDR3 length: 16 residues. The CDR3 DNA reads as TGTGCCAGCAGCAGAGCAGGGGGTGCGGGCAAAAACATTCAGTACTTC. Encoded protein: CASSRAGGAGKNIQYF.

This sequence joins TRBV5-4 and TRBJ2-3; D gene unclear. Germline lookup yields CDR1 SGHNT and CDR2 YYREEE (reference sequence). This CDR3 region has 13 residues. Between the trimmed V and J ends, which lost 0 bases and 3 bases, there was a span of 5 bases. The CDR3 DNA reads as TGTGCCAGCAGCTTGGGAGAGACAGATACGCAGTATTTT. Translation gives CASSLGETDTQYF.

As DNA, the CDR3 is TGCGCCTCAAGGGGGGACTCCCCGGGCAATGAGCAGTTCTTC. Amino acids: CASRGDSPGNEQFF. The genes are TRBV5-1 and TRBJ2-1; D possibly matches TRBD1 or TRBD2 (6 bases each). The CDR3 covers 14 residues. Germline CDR1 SGHRS, CDR2 YFSETQ. V was shortened by 10 bases and J by 6 bases, with 20 bases between the two germline ends.

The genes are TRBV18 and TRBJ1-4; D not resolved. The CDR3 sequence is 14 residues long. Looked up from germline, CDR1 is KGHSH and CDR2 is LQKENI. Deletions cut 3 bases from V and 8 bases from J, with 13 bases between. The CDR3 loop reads CASSPNGVEEKLFF. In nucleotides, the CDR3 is TGTGCCAGCTCACCCAATGGGGTGGAGGAAAAACTGTTTTTT.

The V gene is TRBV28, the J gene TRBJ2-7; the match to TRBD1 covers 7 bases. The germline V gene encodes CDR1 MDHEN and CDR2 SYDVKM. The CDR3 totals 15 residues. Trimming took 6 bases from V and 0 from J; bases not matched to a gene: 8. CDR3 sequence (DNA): TGTGCCAGCAGACTGGGACAGACCATCTCCTACGAGCAGTACTTC. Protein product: CASRLGQTISYEQYF.

CDR3 sequence: CASTAWADTNYGYTF. The CDR3 bases are TGTGCCTCCACGGCATGGGCGGATACTAACTATGGCTACACCTTC. This sequence joins TRBV10-3 and TRBJ1-2; D gene uncertain. Trimming took off 11 bases at V and 0 bases at J, with 19 bases between the two ends. Germline CDR1 is ENHRY and CDR2 is SYGVKD. CDR3 size: 15 residues.

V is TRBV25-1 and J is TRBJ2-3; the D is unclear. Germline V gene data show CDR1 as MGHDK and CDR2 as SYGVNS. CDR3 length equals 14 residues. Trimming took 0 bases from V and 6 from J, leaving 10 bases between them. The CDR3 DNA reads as TGTGCCAGCAGTGAATATTTAATGGGGGATACGCAGTATTTT. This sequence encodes CASSEYLMGDTQYF.

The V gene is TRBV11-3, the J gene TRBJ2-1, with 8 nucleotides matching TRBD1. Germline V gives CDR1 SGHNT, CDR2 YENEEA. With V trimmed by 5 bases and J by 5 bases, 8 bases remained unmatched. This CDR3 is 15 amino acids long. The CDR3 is CASSKRTGINNEQFF. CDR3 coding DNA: TGTGCCAGCAGCAAGAGGACAGGGATAAACAATGAGCAGTTCTTC.

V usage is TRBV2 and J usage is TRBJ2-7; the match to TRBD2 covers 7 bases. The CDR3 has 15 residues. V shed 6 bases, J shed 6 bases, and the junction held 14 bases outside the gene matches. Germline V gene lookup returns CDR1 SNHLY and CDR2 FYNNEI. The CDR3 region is CASRDRASGVGEQYF. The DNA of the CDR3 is TGTGCCAGCAGGGACCGGGCTAGCGGAGTGGGCGAGCAGTACTTC.

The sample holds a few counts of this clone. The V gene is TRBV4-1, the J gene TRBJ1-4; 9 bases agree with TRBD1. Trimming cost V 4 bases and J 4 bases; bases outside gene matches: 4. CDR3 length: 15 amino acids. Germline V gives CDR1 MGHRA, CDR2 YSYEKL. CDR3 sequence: CASSRGQGNNEKLFF. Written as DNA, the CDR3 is TGCGCCAGCAGCCGTGGACAGGGGAATAATGAAAAACTGTTTTTT.